This is a list of T cell receptor beta chains from one sample in a study of beta chain features in type 1 diabetes. Profiled with immunoSEQ multiplex PCR; TCRdb holds only in-frame clones, not every one. This table has 150,000 to 180,000 clones, approximately 10% appearing once. Sequencing was performed on central memory CD4+ T cells from blood. These receptor sequences come from a man aged 25 to 45 with type 1 diabetes. CDR3s include the opening cysteine and the closing phenylalanine or tryptophan. The order of the fields is D gene, clone size, V gene, J gene, CDR3 DNA, CDR3 protein. D genes are given only for firm matches. Size is omitted from some rows. Given values are once, few, many or a class for expanded clones.

d_gene: TRBD2; abundance: few; v_gene: TRBV5-1; j_gene: TRBJ2-3; CDR3nt: TGCGCCAGCAGCTTGGCGGGTTCTAGCGGCAGCACAGATACGCAGTATTTT; CDR3aa: CASSLAGSSGSTDTQYF
d_gene: TRBD2; abundance: -; v_gene: TRBV19; j_gene: TRBJ2-1; CDR3nt: TGTGCCAGTAGTATAGAGCATACGGGGGGATACAATGAGCAGTTCTTC; CDR3aa: CASSIEHTGGYNEQFF
d_gene: -; abundance: few; v_gene: TRBV14; j_gene: TRBJ1-2; CDR3nt: TGTGCCAGCAGCCAAGATTTACAGGGACGATATAGCTACACCTTC; CDR3aa: CASSQDLQGRYSYTF
d_gene: -; abundance: few; v_gene: TRBV9; j_gene: TRBJ1-5; CDR3nt: TGTGCCAGCAGCGTAGGAGTGGGGGCTCATCAGCCCCAGCATTTT; CDR3aa: CASSVGVGAHQPQHF
d_gene: -; abundance: -; v_gene: TRBV7-3; j_gene: TRBJ2-6; CDR3nt: TGTGCCAGCGGCTCCGGGTCTGGGGCCAACGTCCTGACTTTC; CDR3aa: CASGSGSGANVLTF
d_gene: -; abundance: few; v_gene: TRBV28; j_gene: TRBJ1-1; CDR3nt: TGTGCCAGCAGGATCACACAGATGAACACTGAAGCTTTCTTT; CDR3aa: CASRITQMNTEAFF
d_gene: -; abundance: few; v_gene: TRBV5-4; j_gene: TRBJ1-1; CDR3nt: TGTGCCAGCAGCCACGGAAGTTCAGGTGGCACTGAAGCTTTCTTT; CDR3aa: CASSHGSSGGTEAFF
d_gene: TRBD2; abundance: -; v_gene: TRBV11-3; j_gene: TRBJ2-3; CDR3nt: TGTGCCAGCAGCTCTGGACTAGCGGGGGACTACACAGATACGCAGTATTTT; CDR3aa: CASSSGLAGDYTDTQYF
d_gene: -; abundance: -; v_gene: TRBV19; j_gene: TRBJ2-6; CDR3nt: TGTGCCAGTAATAGCGGTGGGGCCAACGTCCTGACTTTC; CDR3aa: CASNSGGANVLTF
d_gene: TRBD2; abundance: once; v_gene: TRBV7-2; j_gene: TRBJ2-1; CDR3nt: TGTGCCAGCAGCTTACAACTAGCGGACAATGAGCAGTTCTTC; CDR3aa: CASSLQLADNEQFF
d_gene: TRBD1; abundance: few; v_gene: TRBV28; j_gene: TRBJ2-7; CDR3nt: TGTGCCAGCAGTGACAGGGCCAGGAGCTCCTACGAGCAGTACTTC; CDR3aa: CASSDRARSSYEQYF
d_gene: TRBD2; abundance: -; v_gene: TRBV2; j_gene: TRBJ2-7; CDR3nt: TGTGCCAGCAGCTCCACTAGCGGGAGGGTCGAGCAGTACTTC; CDR3aa: CASSSTSGRVEQYF
d_gene: -; abundance: -; v_gene: TRBV5-1; j_gene: TRBJ1-5; CDR3nt: TGCGCCAGCAGCATCGGGGATGAGGATCAGCCCCAGCATTTT; CDR3aa: CASSIGDEDQPQHF
d_gene: TRBD2; abundance: few; v_gene: TRBV9; j_gene: TRBJ2-7; CDR3nt: TGTGCCAGCAGAGACGGGACTAGCGGGAGTTCTTTGTACGAGCAGTACTTC; CDR3aa: CASRDGTSGSSLYEQYF
d_gene: -; abundance: -; v_gene: TRBV29-1; j_gene: TRBJ1-2; CDR3nt: TGCAGCGTGGACAGTACTAACTATGGCTACACCTTC; CDR3aa: CSVDSTNYGYTF
d_gene: TRBD1; abundance: few; v_gene: TRBV30; j_gene: TRBJ1-6; CDR3nt: TGTGCCTGTCAGCCGGGACAGGGAGGTTCACCCCTCCACTTT; CDR3aa: CACQPGQGGSPLHF
d_gene: TRBD1; abundance: few; v_gene: TRBV28; j_gene: TRBJ1-2; CDR3nt: TGTGCCAGCAGTCCCCCGGGACAGGGTAGCTATGGCTACACCTTC; CDR3aa: CASSPPGQGSYGYTF
d_gene: TRBD2; abundance: -; v_gene: TRBV6-4; j_gene: TRBJ2-1; CDR3nt: TGTGCCAGCAGTCCGACGGGACTAGGAAGCTCCTACAATGAGCAGTTCTTC; CDR3aa: CASSPTGLGSSYNEQFF
d_gene: -; abundance: -; v_gene: TRBV5-6; j_gene: TRBJ2-4; CDR3nt: TGTGCCAGCAGCTTTGGGGGGAGCAAAAACATTCAGTACTTC; CDR3aa: CASSFGGSKNIQYF
d_gene: -; abundance: few; v_gene: TRBV4-3; j_gene: TRBJ1-2; CDR3nt: TGCGCCAGCAGCCAAGCAGGGAATCTCGCCTATGGCTACACCTTC; CDR3aa: CASSQAGNLAYGYTF
d_gene: TRBD1; abundance: few; v_gene: TRBV20-1; j_gene: TRBJ1-1; CDR3nt: TGCAGTGCTACTAGCCCTGGACAGGCCGTATTT; CDR3aa: CSATSPGQAVF
d_gene: -; abundance: few; v_gene: TRBV7-2; j_gene: TRBJ2-1; CDR3nt: TGTGCCAGCAGCTTACAGTACAATGAGCAGTTCTTC; CDR3aa: CASSLQYNEQFF
d_gene: -; abundance: few; v_gene: TRBV7-2; j_gene: TRBJ2-7; CDR3nt: TGTGCCAGCAGCTTAGACTTCACGAGCTCCTACGAGCAGTACTTC; CDR3aa: CASSLDFTSSYEQYF
d_gene: -; abundance: few; v_gene: TRBV6-4; j_gene: TRBJ2-1; CDR3nt: TGTGCCAGCAGCGTCACAGGTGGGGAGCAGTTCTTC; CDR3aa: CASSVTGGEQFF
d_gene: -; abundance: -; v_gene: TRBV2; j_gene: TRBJ2-2; CDR3nt: TGTGCCAGCAGTGGCAGCGGACCCACCGGGGAGCTGTTTTTT; CDR3aa: CASSGSGPTGELFF
d_gene: -; abundance: few; v_gene: TRBV30; j_gene: TRBJ2-3; CDR3nt: TGTGCCTGGAGTGTGAGTAGGGGTTACACAGATACGCAGTATTTT; CDR3aa: CAWSVSRGYTDTQYF
d_gene: -; abundance: few; v_gene: TRBV5-1; j_gene: TRBJ2-3; CDR3nt: TGCGCCAGCAGCTTCCTCCTACTAGCAAGCACAGATACGCAGTATTTT; CDR3aa: CASSFLLLASTDTQYF
d_gene: TRBD1; abundance: -; v_gene: TRBV15; j_gene: TRBJ1-2; CDR3nt: TGTGCCACCAGCAGGGGACAGGGAGATGGCTACACCTTC; CDR3aa: CATSRGQGDGYTF
d_gene: TRBD1; abundance: -; v_gene: TRBV11-2; j_gene: TRBJ1-1; CDR3nt: TGTGCCAGCAGCTCCAGACCGGGACAGGGGGCCCGCACTGAAGCTTTCTTT; CDR3aa: CASSSRPGQGARTEAFF
d_gene: TRBD2; abundance: few; v_gene: TRBV18; j_gene: TRBJ2-3; CDR3nt: TGTGCCAGCTCACTTAGCGGGGGCCAGGATCTAACGCAGTATTTT; CDR3aa: CASSLSGGQDLTQYF
d_gene: TRBD2; abundance: few; v_gene: TRBV7-2; j_gene: TRBJ2-7; CDR3nt: TGTGCCAGCAGCTTAGGGAGGATTAGCGGGAGGCGCGAGCAGTACTTC; CDR3aa: CASSLGRISGRREQYF
d_gene: -; abundance: -; v_gene: TRBV2; j_gene: TRBJ1-3; CDR3nt: TGTGCCAGCAGTGTCCATACCGGCTCTGGAAACACCATATATTTT; CDR3aa: CASSVHTGSGNTIYF
d_gene: -; abundance: -; v_gene: TRBV28; j_gene: TRBJ2-4; CDR3nt: TGTGCCAGCAGTGGGGAGGCCAAAAACATTCAGTACTTC; CDR3aa: CASSGEAKNIQYF
d_gene: TRBD1; abundance: -; v_gene: TRBV5-4; j_gene: TRBJ2-7; CDR3nt: TGTGCCAGCAGCTTGACAGGGGGATACGAGCAGTACTTC; CDR3aa: CASSLTGGYEQYF
d_gene: -; abundance: few; v_gene: TRBV5-4; j_gene: TRBJ1-1; CDR3nt: TGTGCCAGCAGCTTTTCCTTAACAGGTGAAGCTTTCTTT; CDR3aa: CASSFSLTGEAFF
d_gene: -; abundance: few; v_gene: TRBV19; j_gene: TRBJ2-5; CDR3nt: TGTGCCAGTAGTGGGCAGATCTCAGAGACCCAGTACTTC; CDR3aa: CASSGQISETQYF
d_gene: TRBD1; abundance: few; v_gene: TRBV18; j_gene: TRBJ2-1; CDR3nt: TGTGCCAGCTCACCACCGGGACAGGGGATATCTAATGAGCAGTTCTTC; CDR3aa: CASSPPGQGISNEQFF
d_gene: TRBD2; abundance: few; v_gene: TRBV7-9; j_gene: TRBJ2-2; CDR3nt: TGTGCCAGCAGCTTAGCCTCGGGACTAGGGACCGGGGAGCTGTTTTTT; CDR3aa: CASSLASGLGTGELFF
d_gene: -; abundance: -; v_gene: TRBV29-1; j_gene: TRBJ2-1; CDR3nt: TGCAGCGTTGTCCGCGGAGGAAGTTACAATGAGCAGTTCTTC; CDR3aa: CSVVRGGSYNEQFF
d_gene: -; abundance: few; v_gene: TRBV18; j_gene: TRBJ1-5; CDR3nt: TGTGCCAGCTCACCAAGTTTGTTAAGAGGGCGCAATCAGCCCCAGCATTTT; CDR3aa: CASSPSLLRGRNQPQHF
d_gene: TRBD1; abundance: -; v_gene: TRBV5-1; j_gene: TRBJ2-7; CDR3nt: TGCGCCAGCAGCTTGAGGGGGACAGGGGCCTACGAGCAGTACTTC; CDR3aa: CASSLRGTGAYEQYF
d_gene: -; abundance: few; v_gene: TRBV27; j_gene: TRBJ2-5; CDR3nt: TGTGCCAGCAGTCGTCTGGTAGAAGCCCAAGAGACCCAGTACTTC; CDR3aa: CASSRLVEAQETQYF
d_gene: -; abundance: -; v_gene: TRBV5-1; j_gene: TRBJ2-2; CDR3nt: TGCGCCAGCAGGAAGGCAGTCGAGGCCGGGGAGCTGTTTTTT; CDR3aa: CASRKAVEAGELFF
d_gene: -; abundance: -; v_gene: TRBV7-2; j_gene: TRBJ1-5; CDR3nt: TGTGCCAGCAGCTTAACAGGCCGAGATCAGCCCCAGCATTTT; CDR3aa: CASSLTGRDQPQHF